The next 15 T cell receptor beta chains were all read from a single sample in a study of shared clonotypes between healthy human individuals. The protocol was immunoSEQ multiplex PCR, while the TCRdb copy is restricted to in-frame clones and leaves out a portion. The table has some 790,000 clones, roughly 72% seen once. The sample was memory CD4+ T cells sorted from blood. Subset noted: CD45RA-negative fraction. These receptor sequences come from a woman aged 25 to 39 in good health.

The chain uses TRBV27 and TRBJ1-1, with TRBD1 identical over 10 bases. Trimming cost V 6 bases and J 0 bases; bases outside gene matches: 10. CDR1 is MNHEY and CDR2 is SMNVEV in the germline V gene (reference sequence). CDR3 length: 17 amino acids. The CDR3 DNA reads as TGTGCCAGCAGCCGATGGACAGGGGGATTCTTGAACACTGAAGCTTTCTTT. It translates to CASSRWTGGFLNTEAFF.

The chain combines TRBV11-2 with TRBJ2-7; 10 bases match TRBD1. V shed 5 bases, J shed 4 bases, and the junction held 11 bases outside the gene matches. The CDR3 is made up of 16 amino acids. Germline V gene lookup returns CDR1 SGHAT and CDR2 FQNNGV. CDR3 in amino acids: CASSPGSGDRGYEQYF. CDR3 DNA: TGTGCCAGCAGCCCAGGGAGTGGGGACAGGGGTTACGAGCAGTACTTC.

This chain uses TRBV7-2 with TRBJ1-1; D is uncertain. This CDR3 comprises 13 residues. Germline CDR1 reads SGHTA; CDR2 reads FQGNSA. V was cut by 2 bases and J by 6 bases, with 10 bases left in between. CDR3 DNA sequence: TGTGCCAGCAGCTTAACCTCTGCGTCTGAAGCTTTCTTT. Translating it yields CASSLTSASEAFF. The full variable domain, in which reference TRBV7-2 and TRBJ1-1 provide the parts outside the CDR3, is GAGVSQSPSNKVTEKGKDVELRCDPISGHTALYWYRQSLGQGLEFLIYFQGNSAPDKSGLPSDRFSAERTGGSVSTLTIQRTQQEDSAVYLCASSLTSASEAFFGQGTRLTVV.

The sample holds one count of this clone. The CDR3 spells CASSWSPGTGLSTDTQYF. In nucleotides, the CDR3 is TGTGCCAGCAGCTGGAGTCCCGGGACAGGGCTTAGCACAGATACGCAGTATTTT. V and J are TRBV5-8 and TRBJ2-3; 9 nucleotides agree with TRBD1. This CDR3 has 18 amino acids. J was trimmed by 0 bases and V by 3 bases; bases with no gene match: 11. Germline CDR1 and CDR2: SGHTS and YDEGEE.

The CDR3: CASSLGLAGGRQETQYF. DNA for the CDR3: TGTGCCAGCAGCTTAGGTCTAGCGGGAGGTCGGCAAGAGACCCAGTACTTC. The chain couples TRBV7-9 to TRBJ2-5; 11 bases agree with TRBD2. The V gene's germline CDR1 is SEHNR and CDR2 FQNEAQ (reference sequence). J was trimmed by 2 bases and V by 1 base; bases with no gene match: 6. The CDR3 is made up of 17 amino acids. The variable domain in full, completed from reference TRBV7-9 and TRBJ2-5, reads DTGVSQNPRHKITKRGQNVTFRCDPISEHNRLYWYRQTLGQGPEFLTYFQNEAQLEKSRLLSDRFSAERPKGSFSTLEIQRTEQGDSAMYLCASSLGLAGGRQETQYFGPGTRLLVL.

A note on this clone: This may arise from a read error, as a much more abundant clone is one base away. The chain combines TRBV6-1 with TRBJ2-2, with D hard to call. The length of the CDR3 is 11 residues. The V gene's germline CDR1 is MNHNS and CDR2 SASEGT. V shed 3 bases and J shed 4 bases, with 0 bases lying between them. CDR3 DNA: TGTGCCAGCAGTGACACCGGGGAGCTGTTTTTT. Its protein is CASSDTGELFF.

The CDR3 protein is CASSQVFSSRGSSYNEQFF. In DNA form, the CDR3 reads TGCGCCAGCAGCCAAGTTTTTTCAAGTCGGGGGAGCTCCTACAATGAGCAGTTCTTC. This chain joins TRBV4-1 and TRBJ2-1, with D possibly matching TRBD2 (6 bases). This CDR3 region has 19 residues. The germline V gene has CDR1 MGHRA and CDR2 YSYEKL. The ends were cut back, 1 base at V and 0 bases at J, with 19 bases in the middle.

The rearrangement uses TRBV19 and TRBJ1-1; D unclear. Trimming removed 4 bases from V and 3 bases from J, with 6 bases in between. The CDR3 is 12 residues long. Germline V CDR1 and CDR2: LNHDA, SQIVND (reference sequence). The CDR3 DNA is TGTGCCAGTAGTAATTTAGACACTGAAGCTTTCTTT. Its translation is CASSNLDTEAFF.

The V gene is TRBV28, the J gene TRBJ2-6; D is possibly TRBD1 (6 bases). V lost 8 bases, J lost 2 bases, and 16 bases lay in between. In germline, CDR1 is MDHEN, CDR2 SYDVKM. This CDR3 is built from 16 residues. The CDR3 bases are TGTGCCAGCGGAACGGGACACCAGGCTGGGGCCAACGTCCTGACTTTC. Protein: CASGTGHQAGANVLTF.

The chain uses TRBV6-5 and TRBJ2-7; possible D gene TRBD1, 5 bases. V was shortened by 4 bases and J by 6 bases, with 22 bases between the two germline ends. Germline values: CDR1 MNHEY, CDR2 SVGAGI. CDR3 length: 16 amino acids. In nucleotides, the CDR3 is TGTGCCAGCAGTTTCCTTGGGCAGGGTCTAGGACGCGAGCAGTACTTC. Its protein is CASSFLGQGLGREQYF.

This clone has more than one count but fewer than ten. The chain employs TRBV5-6 and TRBJ2-3; 7 nucleotides match TRBD1. With V trimmed by 1 base and J by 0 bases, 8 bases remained unmatched. This CDR3 is 17 amino acids long. Germline loops: CDR1 SGHDT, CDR2 YYEEEE. CDR3 residues: CASSLFGTATSTDTQYF. CDR3 in DNA: TGTGCCAGCAGCTTGTTTGGGACAGCGACTAGCACAGATACGCAGTATTTT.

As concerns this clone: The identical CDR3 is also encoded by other nucleotide sequences in the sample. The chain joins TRBV5-1 to TRBJ1-2; the D is unclear. CDR1 is SGHRS and CDR2 is YFSETQ in the germline V gene. This CDR3 comprises 13 residues. V gave up 0 bases and J gave up 0 bases, with 3 bases separating them. The CDR3 sequence: CASSLVTNYGYTF. CDR3 sequence (DNA): TGCGCCAGCAGCTTGGTAACTAACTATGGCTACACCTTC.

As to this clone: Other DNA sequences in the same sample also yield this CDR3. The chain has TRBV29-1 and TRBJ2-5, with 16 bases that match TRBD2. The junction had 8 bases not matched to a gene; V was cut back by 6 bases and J by 4 bases. Germline-derived CDR1 and CDR2 are SQVTM and ANQGSEA. The CDR3 has 16 amino acids. CDR3 amino acids: CSVAGTSGRAAETQYF. The CDR3 DNA sequence: TGCAGCGTGGCCGGGACTAGCGGGAGGGCCGCAGAGACCCAGTACTTC.

This chain connects TRBV5-5 to TRBJ1-1; 7 bases line up with TRBD1. Germline lookup yields CDR1 SGHKS and CDR2 YYEKEE (reference sequence). The CDR3 is 14 residues long. With V trimmed by 3 bases and J by 2 bases, 4 bases remained unmatched. DNA for the CDR3: TGTGCCAGCAGCTCCCGGGACAGCAACACTGAAGCTTTCTTT. It translates to CASSSRDSNTEAFF.

The chain is built from TRBV6-1 and TRBJ2-5, with D perhaps TRBD2 (5 bases). The CDR3 is made up of 14 amino acids. V lost 2 bases and J 4 bases, leaving 11 bases between the germline ends. The germline gives CDR1 MNHNS, CDR2 SASEGT. The CDR3 bases are TGTGCCAGCAGTGAATGGCGGGCGGTAGAGACCCAGTACTTC. It specifies CASSEWRAVETQYF.